Included here is one TCR beta chain sequence, with context. The antigen it binds to is not known. Within one base of it there is no much larger clone, and no base qualities were kept. Enrolling through a virtual design, the prospective study's participants ranged in age from roughly 18 to 90 years and lived across around 25 United States geographic areas. In the prospective study, participants were assigned to cohorts based on the clinical history participants reported in a screening survey and a study questionnaire. Each participant in the prospective study had whole blood, serum and a nasopharyngeal or oropharyngeal swab collected by mobile phlebotomists. Additional blood draws and questionnaires over a roughly two-month period could optionally be provided by prospective study participants. Blood samples from the prospective study were shipped frozen or at room temperature prior to DNA extraction.

The immunoSEQ Assay, a bias-controlled multiplex PCR, was used to amplify TCRbeta CDR3 regions from genomic DNA. Under the source paper's analysis protocol: Within the assay, amplification of reference gene primers was used to estimate how many nucleated cells each sample contained. To quantify the absolute abundance of each unique TCRbeta CDR3 rearrangement, sequence reads were collapsed and filtered. Productive Simpson clonality was computed per sample as the square root of Simpson's diversity index over productive rearrangements. In TCRdb, the immuneACCESS table is reduced to in-frame sequences with V and J assigned. These tables do not hold every clone; where another copy was compared, an unresolved V gene accounts for under half, and the others remain unexplained. D and trimming were read from the DNA, whereas the V and J calls and clone size are those reported in that table. This sample has about 270,000 clones in its table, and about nine tenths of those were observed once. The top ten hold 2.3% of the sample.

The data derive from a study of blood T cell repertoires in COVID-19 (TCRdb year 2020). About the investigation overall: Samples from collaborators originated in the United States, Italy and Spain and spanned both the acute and convalescent phases of COVID-19. The material from the prospective study consisted of cDNA or gDNA derived from T cells, B-cell-depleted T cells, or PBMCs. The dataset comprised deeply sampled blood TCRbeta repertoires from subjects exposed to, actively infected with, or recovered from COVID-19. A freely available public database, intended as a resource for researchers studying the immune response to SARS-CoV-2, is where the repertoires were released. Samples came from the ongoing ImmuneRACE study (first 160 participants) plus 1,254 subjects from 6 global collaborators. The sample metadata nearly always contained a de-identified subject ID, COVID-19 status, age in years and sex. Where available, HLA class I and class II types were obtained from metadata supplied by the sample provider rather than from assay-based typing. Paper-wide results and their limitations: The amount of clinical and demographic metadata varied by source and participant and was provided uncurated.

From the germline V gene (reference sequence), CDR1 is SGHKS and CDR2 is YYEKEE. From its cysteine to its phenylalanine, the CDR3 spans 13 amino acids. CDR3 DNA is the only sequence kept; it has 39 bases, read in frame from the first base. Unmatched junction bases come to 1, with V trimmed by 2 bases and J by 6 bases. Sequencing was carried out using PBMCs or T cells enriched from blood (not recorded which). This clonotype was sampled from a woman aged 40 to 50 with acute COVID-19. This receptor chain uses TRBV5-5 and TRBJ2-1, and TRBD2 matches 8 of the central bases. The nucleotide sequence reads as follows: TGTGCCAGCAGCTTTCTAGCGGGCAATGAGCAGTTCTTC. It translates to CASSFLAGNEQFF.